This entry lists 29 T cell receptor beta chains sequenced from one sample in a study of patients and donors after allogeneic stem cell transplantation. TCRdb ran MiXCR on the RT-PCR reads and lists one entry per CDR3 protein. The sample includes about 160,000 distinct CDR3 sequences, roughly 24% of them seen just once. Sequencing was done on a sample of blood, either unsorted or a sorted T cell fraction (not recorded which). The source is a human donor who was either an allogeneic HSCT recipient or a stem cell or donor lymphocyte infusion donor (not recorded which). It is not recorded whose cells these are; they may come from a transplant donor.

V and J are TRBV5-5 and TRBJ1-1; no firm D call. There are 16 residues in the CDR3. CDR1 is SGHKS, CDR2 YYEKEE, per germline (reference sequence). V was cut by 0 bases and J by 0 bases, with 12 bases left in between. CDR3 coding DNA: TGTGCCAGCAGCTTGGTTTTACAAGACATGAACACTGAAGCTTTCTTT. Residues: CASSLVLQDMNTEAFF.

The rearrangement links TRBV5-1 to TRBJ1-2, with 7 nucleotides matching TRBD1. V lost 4 bases and J lost 0; bases outside the gene matches: 12. The germline gives CDR1 SGHRS, CDR2 YFSETQ. This CDR3 is 17 amino acids long. CDR3 in amino acids: CASSISRDRASNYGYTF. The CDR3 DNA sequence: TGCGCCAGCAGCATTTCCCGGGACAGAGCCTCTAACTATGGCTACACCTTC.

This clonotype was recorded at least ten times. The gene calls are TRBV11-3 and TRBJ1-3; unclear D gene. The germline V gene encodes CDR1 SGHNT and CDR2 YENEEA. CDR3 length: 15 residues. With 2 bases removed from V and 4 bases from J, the gap between germline ends came to 12 bases. CDR3 amino acids: CASSLFQAGGNTIYF. Here the CDR3 DNA reads TGTGCCAGCAGCTTATTCCAGGCGGGAGGAAACACCATATATTTT.

This chain links TRBV20-1 with TRBJ2-3; the match to TRBD2 covers 9 bases. The J segment lost 0 bases and the V segment lost 2 bases, leaving 3 bases of the junction unmatched. Germline V gene lookup returns CDR1 DFQATT and CDR2 SNEGSKA (reference sequence). The CDR3 covers 15 residues. The CDR3 protein is CSARIAGASTDTQYF. CDR3 nucleotides: TGCAGTGCTAGAATAGCGGGAGCTAGCACAGATACGCAGTATTTT.

J is TRBJ2-3 and V is TRBV12-3 or TRBV12-4; D might be TRBD2 (5 bases). V was trimmed by 4 bases and J by 0 bases, leaving 17 bases between them. The CDR3 spans 17 residues. The CDR3 DNA reads TGTGCCAGCAGTTGGGCCAAGGACTTTCCGAGCACAGATACGCAGTATTTT. It translates to CASSWAKDFPSTDTQYF.

The chain carries TRBV12-3 or TRBV12-4 and TRBJ2-1, with unresolved D. Trimming shortened V by 6 bases and J by 4 bases, and 16 bases separated the two germline ends. The CDR3 has 15 amino acids. The DNA of the CDR3 is TGTGCCAGCAGCCGCCCTAGACTGGAGTACAATGAGCAGTTCTTC. Encoded protein: CASSRPRLEYNEQFF.

At least ten counts were recorded for this clonotype. The chain joins TRBV2 to TRBJ1-4, with no clear D. Trimming removed 1 base at V and 7 bases at J, with 10 bases between. The CDR3 spans 14 residues. Germline CDR1 and CDR2: SNHLY and FYNNEI. The CDR3 sequence: CASSEVLTGEKLFF. The CDR3, as DNA: TGTGCCAGCAGTGAAGTTTTAACGGGTGAAAAACTGTTTTTT.

This clonotype has only a few counts. This rearrangement joins TRBV12-3 or TRBV12-4 to TRBJ1-2, with 8 bases fitting TRBD1. CDR3 length: 14 residues. The trim removed 6 bases at V and 8 bases at J, leaving 11 bases unmatched. CDR3 in DNA: TGTGCCAGCAGACCGGGGACAGGAGCCCTGGGCTACACCTTC. This codes for CASRPGTGALGYTF.

This clonotype was observed a few times. V is TRBV2 and J is TRBJ1-1, with D possibly matching TRBD1 (5 bases). The germline CDR1 and CDR2 sequences are SNHLY and FYNNEI. Trimming removed 7 bases from V and 1 base from J, with 13 bases in between. This CDR3 comprises 14 residues. The CDR3 spells CASIPGRENTEAFF. The CDR3 DNA follows: TGTGCCAGCATCCCGGGACGGGAGAACACTGAAGCTTTCTTT.

The chain combines TRBV12-3 or TRBV12-4 with TRBJ2-2; D is unresolved. V was shortened by 8 bases and J by 7 bases, with 11 bases between the two germline ends. CDR3 length equals 12 residues. CDR3 residues: CASGRLGGELFF. DNA of the CDR3: TGTGCCAGCGGAAGGTTGGGCGGGGAGCTGTTTTTT.

As regards this clonotype: Just one base apart from a much larger clone, this may be a read error. Here the CDR3 omits its conserved ending phenylalanine or tryptophan, so a read error is the likely source. This sequence joins TRBV9 and TRBJ1-1; D may be TRBD1 (5 bases). V lost 1 base and J lost 6, with 13 bases in between. This CDR3 is built from 14 residues. CDR1 and CDR2 from the germline V gene are SGDLS and YYNGEE. CDR3 in amino acids: CASSVRHRDPEAFL. The CDR3 DNA sequence: TGTGCCAGCAGCGTAAGGCATCGGGACCCTGAAGCTTTCTTG.

DNA for the CDR3: TGCAGCGTTCGGGACAGCGCTTATGGCTACACCTTC. This encodes CSVRDSAYGYTF. The V gene is TRBV29-1, the J gene TRBJ1-2, with 7 bases identical to TRBD1. Germline values: CDR1 SQVTM, CDR2 ANQGSEA. Trimming took 5 bases from V and 5 from J; bases not matched to a gene: 5. CDR3 size: 12 residues.

This clonotype was picked up a small number of times. The genes are TRBV6-2 or TRBV6-3 and TRBJ1-1; unclear D gene. From germline, CDR1 is MNHEY and CDR2 SVGEGT. The V end was cut by 4 bases, the J end by 1 base, with 10 bases between. CDR3 length: 14 residues. The CDR3 sequence is CASSFSSGNTEAFF. The CDR3 coding sequence is TGTGCCAGCAGTTTCTCCAGCGGGAACACTGAAGCTTTCTTT.

This clonotype has just a few counts. This chain uses TRBV7-9 with TRBJ1-4; 8 bases agree with TRBD1. V gave up 3 bases and J gave up 2 bases; unmatched junction bases: 11. Germline V gives CDR1 SEHNR, CDR2 FQNEAQ (reference sequence). The CDR3 totals 18 residues. The CDR3 DNA sequence: TGTGCCAGCAGCTTCTTTCAGGGGGCGCTTGTGACTAATGAAAAACTGTTTTTT. This encodes CASSFFQGALVTNEKLFF.

This clonotype came up a few times. This chain joins TRBV5-1 and TRBJ2-7; D is possibly TRBD1 or TRBD2 (6 bases each). The germline CDR1 and CDR2 sequences are SGHRS and YFSETQ. This CDR3 region has 18 residues. V was shortened by 4 bases and J by 0 bases, with 23 bases between the two germline ends. CDR3: CASSRSKGVIGSSYEQYF. CDR3 bases: TGCGCCAGCAGCCGATCCAAGGGGGTGATCGGGAGCTCCTACGAGCAGTACTTC.

The CDR3 is CASSLGAGGSPLHF. CDR3 DNA: TGTGCCAGCAGTTTAGGGGCCGGCGGATCACCCCTCCACTTT. The rearrangement joins TRBV6-6 to TRBJ1-6, with D possibly TRBD1 on 5 matching bases. The length of the CDR3 is 14 residues. The V and J ends lost 4 bases and 10 bases respectively, with 14 bases between them. Germline V gives CDR1 MNHNY, CDR2 SVGAGI (reference sequence).

This clonotype appeared a few times. The rearrangement joins TRBV5-1 to TRBJ1-2; 10 positions agree with TRBD1. The CDR3 contains 15 residues. CDR1 is SGHRS, CDR2 YFSETQ, per germline. V shed 0 bases and J 13 bases; nucleotides not matched to a gene: 12. CDR3 in DNA: TGCGCCAGCAGCTTGGCCGTATTGGGACAGGGGCCCTCCACCTTC. Residues: CASSLAVLGQGPSTF.

Worth noting for this clonotype: It is likely a read error, because the conserved phenylalanine at the end of the CDR3 is missing. This chain links TRBV7-2 with TRBJ2-1, with a tentative D call TRBD2 (6 bases). The ends were cut back, 7 bases at V and 0 bases at J, with 10 bases in the middle. Germline values: CDR1 SGHTA, CDR2 FQGNSA. This CDR3 contains 14 residues. The DNA for the CDR3 is TGTGCCAGCAACTTGCGGGGCTCCTACAATGAGCAGTTCCTC. This sequence encodes CASNLRGSYNEQFL.

The rearrangement joins TRBV15 to TRBJ2-7, with no clear D. V dropped 1 base and J dropped 3 bases, with 4 bases sitting between them. The germline V gene has CDR1 LNHNV and CDR2 YYDKDF (reference sequence). This CDR3 has 12 residues. In nucleotides, the CDR3 is TGTGCCACCAGCAGAGCCGACTACGAGCAGTACTTC. It specifies CATSRADYEQYF.

The chain joins TRBV4-3 to TRBJ2-1, with unresolved D. This CDR3 is 16 amino acids long. With 4 bases removed from V and 9 bases from J, the gap between germline ends came to 22 bases. Germline CDR1 LGHNA, CDR2 YSLEER. The CDR3 is CASSPTATPKKSEQFF. The CDR3 DNA is TGCGCCAGCAGCCCCACGGCGACTCCCAAGAAGAGTGAGCAGTTCTTC.

This clonotype was counted between two and nine times. For the CDR3, the DNA is TGCAGCGTTTCCGACAGGACTACCTACGAGCAGTACTTC. It yields the protein CSVSDRTTYEQYF. The chain employs TRBV29-1 and TRBJ2-7, with D perhaps TRBD1 or TRBD2 (6 bases each). V was shortened by 5 bases and J by 2 bases, with 13 bases between the two germline ends. The CDR3 runs 13 residues. Germline-derived CDR1 and CDR2 are SQVTM and ANQGSEA.

This clonotype was counted between two and nine times. This chain links TRBV6-2 or TRBV6-3 with TRBJ2-3; TRBD2 matches at 7 bases. The ends lost 11 bases at V and 3 bases at J; junction bases unmatched: 14. Germline V CDR1 and CDR2: MNHEY, SVGEGT. The CDR3 runs to 15 residues. The CDR3 DNA reads TGTGCCCTCGGCCTCTCAGGACTAGAAACAGATACGCAGTATTTT. This codes for CALGLSGLETDTQYF.

This clonotype was seen more than once but under ten times. The genes are TRBV5-1 and TRBJ2-7; D tentatively reads TRBD1 or TRBD2 (5 bases each). Between the trimmed V and J ends, which lost 0 bases and 4 bases, there was a span of 11 bases. This CDR3 contains 14 residues. Per the germline V gene, CDR1 is SGHRS and CDR2 is YFSETQ. The CDR3 coding sequence is TGCGCCAGCAGCTTGGGGGGGACCCAGTACGAGCAGTACTTC. Encoded protein: CASSLGGTQYEQYF.

In its sample, this clonotype was seen many times. The chain recombines TRBV20-1 with TRBJ1-1; D is uncertain. The CDR3 is 11 residues long. Trimming cost V 3 bases and J 8 bases, with 10 bases left between them. Germline CDR1 DFQATT, CDR2 SNEGSKA (reference sequence). CDR3 DNA: TGCAGTGCTAGTAGAGAACTAGAAGCTTTCTTT. Its translation: CSASRELEAFF.

This chain uses TRBV12-3 or TRBV12-4 with TRBJ1-1; D is undetermined. V was pared by 8 bases and J by 5 bases, with 18 bases between. This CDR3 is 14 amino acids long. The DNA of the CDR3 is TGTGCCAGCCTGACGTTCGAGATGGGAACTGAAGCTTTCTTT. Encoded protein: CASLTFEMGTEAFF.

CDR3: CASRGTASYEQYF. In nucleotides, the CDR3 is TGTGCCAGCAGGGGGACAGCTTCCTACGAGCAGTACTTC. The chain links TRBV25-1 to TRBJ2-7; the match to TRBD1 covers 7 bases. CDR3 size: 13 residues. The V gene's germline CDR1 is MGHDK and CDR2 SYGVNS. The J segment lost 1 base and the V segment lost 6 bases, leaving 3 bases of the junction unmatched.

The chain links TRBV5-1 to TRBJ2-2, with TRBD1 matching over 7 bases. Germline CDR1 SGHRS, CDR2 YFSETQ. The CDR3 extends over 14 amino acids. The trim removed 8 bases at V and 4 bases at J, leaving 8 bases unmatched. The CDR3 nucleotides read TGCGCCAGTAGACAGGGTCAGGCCACCGGGGAGCTGTTTTTT. Translation gives CASRQGQATGELFF.

In this sample, this clonotype turned up a few times. The chain combines TRBV5-1 with TRBJ2-7; TRBD2 matches 9 bases. V trimming: 0 bases; J trimming: 6 bases; junction bases outside the gene matches: 1. The CDR3 consists of 13 residues. In germline, CDR1 is SGHRS, CDR2 YFSETQ. The CDR3 loop is CASSLGLAAEQYF. CDR3 in DNA: TGCGCCAGCAGCTTGGGACTAGCGGCCGAGCAGTACTTC.

This clonotype has only one observation. The V gene is TRBV18, the J gene TRBJ2-5; D is undetermined. Between the trimmed V and J ends, which lost 0 bases and 0 bases, there was a span of 11 bases. CDR1 KGHSH and CDR2 LQKENI come from the germline V gene. This CDR3 is 16 amino acids long. For the CDR3, the DNA is TGTGCCAGCTCACCACCCCTAATAGAGGACCAAGAGACCCAGTACTTC. Translated: CASSPPLIEDQETQYF.